This entry is about one TCR beta chain. What it recognizes is unknown. This sample is drawn from a study of cytomegalovirus exposure and HLA in healthy donors. Study-wide points: Later analysis identified a missense DCLRE1C variant that was linked to TCR beta V- and J-gene trimming. Rarity marked most TCR sequences, yet some public TCRs occurred in many donors.

The PCR made use of 60 Vbeta and 13 Jbeta primers. The repertoire was sequenced with immunoSEQ multiplex PCR; TCRdb's copy has only in-frame clones and lacks some. The sample includes about 200,000 clones, around three quarters of them seen just once. Sample: PBMCs. The origin of this receptor is a young woman in good health and CMV-seronegative.

DNA of the CDR3: TGTGCCAGCAGCCAACAGGGCGCCACAGATACGCAGTATTTT. Translated: CASSQQGATDTQYF. This rearrangement joins TRBV14 to TRBJ2-3; maybe TRBD1 (5 bases). V was shortened by 2 bases and J by 2 bases, with 8 bases between the two germline ends. The CDR3 runs 14 residues. Germline CDR1 SGHDN, CDR2 FVKESK.